This T cell receptor beta chain is drawn from a study of T cells in pancreatic ductal adenocarcinoma. General study results and limits: Tumor-versus-blood clonality comparisons may be biased toward lower tumor diversity. Mean clonality was approximately 0.1 in tumors and 0.07 to 0.075 in blood, not significantly different. Blood had more productive templates and around 8.5-fold more unique clonotypes than tumor.

Data came from immunoSEQ multiplex PCR; TCRdb stores just in-frame clones and leaves some out. Among 10,000 or so clones listed, over 60% were seen once. Of note for this clone: Its antigen is as yet unknown.

CDR1 is SGHVS and CDR2 is FNYEAQ in the germline V gene. V lost 4 bases to trimming and J lost 5 bases, with 9 bases between them. There are 14 residues in the CDR3. No neoadjuvant therapy was given to the selected pancreatic ductal adenocarcinoma patients before their surgery. The source of this sequence is a human donor with pancreatic ductal adenocarcinoma. Sample: pancreatic tumor tissue. V and J are TRBV7-6 and TRBJ2-6; D ambiguous. The CDR3: CASSSQSRANVLTF. CDR3 sequence (DNA): TGTGCCAGCAGCTCACAAAGTCGGGCCAACGTCCTGACTTTC.